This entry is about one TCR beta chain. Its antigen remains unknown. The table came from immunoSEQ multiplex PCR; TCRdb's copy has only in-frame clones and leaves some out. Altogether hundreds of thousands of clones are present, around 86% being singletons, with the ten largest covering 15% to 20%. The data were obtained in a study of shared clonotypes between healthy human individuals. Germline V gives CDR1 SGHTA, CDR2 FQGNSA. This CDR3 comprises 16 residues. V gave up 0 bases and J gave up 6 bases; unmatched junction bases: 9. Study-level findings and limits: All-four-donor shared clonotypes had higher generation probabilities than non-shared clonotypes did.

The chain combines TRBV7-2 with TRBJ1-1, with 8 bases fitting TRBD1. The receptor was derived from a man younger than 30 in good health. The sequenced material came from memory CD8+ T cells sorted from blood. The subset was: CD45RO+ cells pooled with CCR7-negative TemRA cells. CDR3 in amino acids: CASSLARGTGAPEAFF. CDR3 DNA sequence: TGTGCCAGCAGCTTAGCGCGCGGGACAGGTGCGCCTGAAGCTTTCTTT.